These 23 T cell receptor beta chains came from one sample sequenced in a study of T cell responses to AZD1222 COVID-19 vaccine (dated by TCRdb to about 2021). The protocol used for the library was the immunoSEQ multiplex PCR assay. Not all clones reach the TCRdb copy of this immuneACCESS table, which keeps in-frame sequences only. Checked studies attribute under half of the gap to unresolved V genes and leave the rest unexplained. This sample comprises some 100,000 clones, about 89% of them detected only once. The ten largest make up 4% to 4.5% of the sample. The time point label for this specimen denotes: baseline before first vaccination. The treatment or condition label, read with the paper, signifies: meningococcal conjugate vaccine given as trial control. This material consisted of peripheral blood, taken on day 0 of MenACWY control vaccination. These receptors came from an adult in good health.

V and J are TRBV19 and TRBJ1-4; 8 nucleotides line up with TRBD1. This CDR3 spans 14 amino acids. After removal of 7 bases from V and 7 bases from J, the junction contained 8 bases not matched to a gene. In germline, CDR1 is LNHDA, CDR2 SQIVND (reference sequence). CDR3 loop: CASIPTGESEKLFF. In nucleotides, the CDR3 is TGTGCCAGTATTCCGACAGGGGAATCTGAAAAACTGTTTTTT.

The rearrangement uses TRBV3-1 (or the pseudogene TRBV3-2) and TRBJ2-1; 7 bases are shared with TRBD2. J gave up 7 bases and V 4 bases, and 13 bases lay outside the gene matches. The CDR3 spans 16 residues. CDR1 is LGHDT and CDR2 is YNNKEL in the germline V gene (reference sequence). The CDR3 DNA reads as TGTGCCAGCAGCCCTAATGCGGGAGAAAAGGGGAATGAGCAGTTCTTC. Translated: CASSPNAGEKGNEQFF.

The chain joins TRBV6-5 to TRBJ2-7; 9 positions agree with TRBD1. This CDR3 has 15 residues. J was trimmed by 0 bases and V by 2 bases; bases with no gene match: 2. CDR1 MNHEY and CDR2 SVGAGI come from the germline V gene. The CDR3 region has the DNA TGTGCCAGCAGTTACACGGGACAGGGCTCCTACGAGCAGTACTTC. Its translation: CASSYTGQGSYEQYF.

This clone came up a few times. This chain joins TRBV28 and TRBJ1-2, with D possibly matching TRBD1 (6 bases). Trimming cost V 3 bases and J 1 base, with 9 bases left between them. The CDR3 has 14 amino acids. Germline V lookup: CDR1 MDHEN, CDR2 SYDVKM. The CDR3 here is CASSFGRGNYGYTF. As DNA, the CDR3 is TGTGCCAGCAGTTTCGGCAGGGGTAACTATGGCTACACCTTC.

With regard to this clone: Other DNA sequences in the same sample also yield this CDR3. This chain connects TRBV5-1 to TRBJ2-2; 7 positions match TRBD2. J was trimmed by 1 base and V by 0 bases; bases with no gene match: 3. CDR3 length: 16 residues. The germline V gene has CDR1 SGHRS and CDR2 YFSETQ. CDR3 region: CASSLAGGRNTGELFF. DNA for the CDR3: TGCGCCAGCAGCTTGGCCGGCGGGAGGAACACCGGGGAGCTGTTTTTT.

The sample holds a few counts of this clone. V gene TRBV6-4 combines with J gene TRBJ1-5; D is possibly TRBD1 (5 bases). Trimming cost V 7 bases and J 2 bases, with 12 bases left between them. This CDR3 is 14 amino acids long. Germline V CDR1 and CDR2: MRHNA, SNTAGT. This chain's CDR3 is CASILRDGNQPQHF. In nucleotides, the CDR3 is TGTGCCAGCATATTGAGGGACGGCAATCAGCCCCAGCATTTT.

This clone has a handful of counts. The rearrangement joins TRBV7-2 to TRBJ1-5; D is uncertain. The CDR3 consists of 13 residues. Trimming pared 3 bases from V and 7 bases from J, leaving 10 bases between. Germline V gene data show CDR1 as SGHTA and CDR2 as FQGNSA. The CDR3 bases are TGTGCCAGCAGCTTCGGTATGGGCCAGCCCCAGCATTTT. It encodes CASSFGMGQPQHF.

The chain has TRBV18 and TRBJ1-1; weak D call: TRBD1 (6 bases). The CDR3 contains 16 residues. The germline V gene has CDR1 KGHSH and CDR2 LQKENI. Between the trimmed V and J ends, which lost 2 bases and 1 base, there was a span of 14 bases. This CDR3 reads CASSPGTPAQNTEAFF. The CDR3 DNA reads TGTGCCAGCTCACCAGGGACACCAGCTCAGAACACTGAAGCTTTCTTT.

The chain is built from TRBV7-7 and TRBJ2-5; TRBD1 matches 8 bases. Germline assignment: CDR1 SSHAT and CDR2 FNYEAQ (reference sequence). V shed 5 bases, J shed 0 bases, and the junction held 5 bases outside the gene matches. The CDR3 has 15 residues. This chain's CDR3 is CASSRQGTNQETQYF. CDR3 in DNA: TGTGCCAGCAGCCGACAGGGGACAAACCAAGAGACCCAGTACTTC.

As to this clone: Additional DNA sequences in this sample encode the identical CDR3. The chain couples TRBV7-2 to TRBJ2-5; no clear D. Germline V gene data show CDR1 as SGHTA and CDR2 as FQGNSA. The CDR3 is made up of 12 amino acids. V lost 1 base, J lost 2 bases, and 2 bases lay in between. The CDR3 here is CASSLVQETQYF. In DNA form, the CDR3 reads TGTGCCAGCAGCTTAGTTCAAGAGACCCAGTACTTC.

V is TRBV6-2 or TRBV6-3 and J is TRBJ1-5, with 7 bases that match TRBD1. With V trimmed by 0 bases and J by 4 bases, 6 bases remained unmatched. This CDR3 has 16 residues. Germline V gene sequence: CDR1 MNHEY, CDR2 SVGEGT. CDR3 region: CASSYSWTGDNQPQHF. The CDR3 nucleotides read TGTGCCAGCAGTTACTCGTGGACAGGCGATAATCAGCCCCAGCATTTT.

The rearrangement links TRBV18 to TRBJ1-2; D gene unclear. Germline assignment: CDR1 KGHSH and CDR2 LQKENI. This CDR3 comprises 15 residues. The V gene lost 1 base and the J gene lost 0 bases, with 9 bases spanning the gap. The CDR3 loop reads CASSPREGANYGYTF. CDR3 nucleotide sequence: TGTGCCAGCTCACCACGAGAGGGAGCTAACTATGGCTACACCTTC.

The gene calls are TRBV6-2 or TRBV6-3 and TRBJ1-2, with no clear D. CDR1 MNHEY and CDR2 SVGEGT come from the germline V gene. Trimming shortened V by 0 bases and J by 8 bases, and 4 bases separated the two germline ends. The CDR3 length is 11 residues. The CDR3 sequence: CASSYSKGYTF. DNA of the CDR3: TGTGCCAGCAGTTACTCGAAGGGCTACACCTTC.

This clone came up once. This chain connects TRBV7-9 to TRBJ2-7; D perhaps matches TRBD2 (6 bases). V dropped 7 bases and J dropped 0 bases, with 10 bases sitting between them. This CDR3 spans 13 amino acids. Germline V lookup: CDR1 SEHNR, CDR2 FQNEAQ (reference sequence). Written as DNA, the CDR3 is TGTGCCAGCACCGGGGGATCCTCCTACGAGCAGTACTTC. Translating it yields CASTGGSSYEQYF.

The V and J genes are TRBV6-5 and TRBJ1-6; D not certain. Germline CDR1 reads MNHEY; CDR2 reads SVGAGI. The V end was cut by 2 bases, the J end by 2 bases, with 7 bases between. CDR3 size: 15 residues. The DNA for the CDR3 is TGTGCCAGCAGTTACGGGTTAGCCTATAATTCACCCCTCCACTTT. It translates to CASSYGLAYNSPLHF.

In this sample, this clone turned up once. The chain links TRBV28 to TRBJ1-6; the D gene is possibly TRBD1 (6 bases). The CDR3 runs to 17 residues. The germline CDR1 and CDR2 sequences are MDHEN and SYDVKM. The V end lost 2 bases, the J end lost 2 bases, and 13 bases lay between the germline ends. The DNA of the CDR3 is TGTGCCAGCAGTTTAGGGGGGGCTGGGACCTATAATTCACCCCTCCACTTT. Translating it yields CASSLGGAGTYNSPLHF.

The V call is TRBV7-9, the J call TRBJ2-7; D may be TRBD1 (6 bases). There are 13 residues in the CDR3. Deletions cut 5 bases from V and 6 bases from J, with 14 bases between. Germline lookup yields CDR1 SEHNR and CDR2 FQNEAQ (reference sequence). The CDR3 nucleotides read TGTGCCAGCAGCAGGGCAGGGGCCGGCGAGCAGTACTTC. Translating it yields CASSRAGAGEQYF.

The chain couples TRBV12-3 or TRBV12-4 to TRBJ2-2; 9 bases map to TRBD2. The length of the CDR3 is 13 residues. After removal of 7 bases from V and 10 bases from J, the junction contained 7 bases not matched to a gene. In nucleotides, the CDR3 is TGTGCCAGCATCTTTCAGCGGGGGGCGGAGCTGTTTTTT. Amino acid sequence: CASIFQRGAELFF.

This chain links TRBV5-1 with TRBJ1-2; D remains unclear. V was shortened by 1 base and J by 0 bases, with 7 bases between the two germline ends. The CDR3 consists of 14 residues. Germline CDR1 reads SGHRS; CDR2 reads YFSETQ. CDR3 in DNA: TGCGCCAGCAGCTTGTCCCGATCTAACTATGGCTACACCTTC. Protein product: CASSLSRSNYGYTF. Combining the CDR3 with reference TRBV5-1 and TRBJ1-2 gives the whole variable domain KAGVTQTPRYLIKTRGQQVTLSCSPISGHRSVSWYQQTPGQGLQFLFEYFSETQRNKGNFPGRFSGRQFSNSRSEMNVSTLELGDSALYLCASSLSRSNYGYTFGSGTRLTVV.

The chain carries TRBV5-6 and TRBJ2-5, with D possibly called TRBD1 or TRBD2 (6 bases each). The V end lost 1 base, the J end lost 5 bases, and 9 bases lay between the germline ends. CDR3 length: 13 amino acids. Germline-derived CDR1 and CDR2 are SGHDT and YYEEEE. Here the CDR3 reads CASSLRGPETQYF. The CDR3 coding sequence is TGTGCCAGCAGCTTGCGGGGGCCCGAGACCCAGTACTTC.

The chain combines TRBV28 with TRBJ2-1; a weak D match, TRBD1 (5 bases). The germline CDR1 and CDR2 sequences are MDHEN and SYDVKM. Trimming shortened V by 6 bases and J by 3 bases, and 9 bases separated the two germline ends. This CDR3 region has 13 residues. Written as DNA, the CDR3 is TGTGCCAGCAGGGGCGACAGCTACAATGAGCAGTTCTTC. This sequence encodes CASRGDSYNEQFF.

This chain uses TRBV9 with TRBJ2-4; 12 bases are shared with TRBD2. The CDR3 runs 16 residues. CDR1 is SGDLS and CDR2 is YYNGEE in the germline V gene. The V gene end was trimmed by 4 bases and the J gene end by 5 bases; junction bases not matched to a gene: 7. CDR3 nucleotides: TGTGCCAGCAGCTTCGGACTAGCGGGGCTGGAAAACATTCAGTACTTC. Protein: CASSFGLAGLENIQYF.

The rearrangement links TRBV19 to TRBJ1-4; D ambiguous. With 2 bases removed from V and 0 bases from J, the gap between germline ends came to 7 bases. Per germline, CDR1 LNHDA and CDR2 SQIVND (reference sequence). The CDR3 spans 15 residues. The CDR3 reads CASSISSTTNEKLFF. The CDR3 bases are TGTGCCAGTAGTATATCCAGTACAACTAATGAAAAACTGTTTTTT.